This entry features one T cell receptor (beta chain) sequence. As yet, its antigen is unknown. The PCR used 60 Vbeta and 13 Jbeta primers. TCRdb's table, derived via immunoSEQ multiplex PCR, lists solely in-frame clones and lacks some. The sample lists approximately 110,000 clones; more than 70% were seen once. V lost 5 bases, J lost 5 bases, and 9 bases lay in between. In germline, CDR1 is SGHTA, CDR2 FQGTGA. The CDR3 has 12 residues. The sample belongs to a study of cytomegalovirus exposure and HLA in healthy donors. Study-wide points: Of the V segments, some could not be distinguished, including TRBV6-2 and TRBV6-3, and were excluded.

The TCR sequence derives from a man aged 25-45 years in good health and CMV-seronegative. The source material was PBMCs. The rearrangement links TRBV7-3 to TRBJ2-5, with D hard to call. The CDR3 DNA reads as TGTGCCAGCAGCCCAAACGGGGAGACCCAGTACTTC. This sequence encodes CASSPNGETQYF.